A single sample gave rise to the 28 T cell receptor beta chains below, sequenced in a study of blood T cell repertoires in COVID-19. Assay used: immunoSEQ multiplex PCR; TCRdb lists only in-frame clones, some missing. The table has around 250,000 clones, about 83% seen once. Specimen: peripheral blood. The origin of the receptors is a woman in her thirties or forties who had recovered from COVID-19.

The genes are TRBV5-5 and TRBJ2-7; 8 nucleotides agree with TRBD2. The CDR3 length is 17 residues. The V segment lost 1 base and the J segment 3 bases; nucleotides outside the gene matches: 12. Germline V lookup: CDR1 SGHKS, CDR2 YYEKEE (reference sequence). The DNA of the CDR3 is TGTGCCAGCAGCTTGTCAGGGGATGTAGCGGGGAGCTACGAGCAGTACTTC. As protein: CASSLSGDVAGSYEQYF.

Comment on this clone: This sample also contains other DNA sequences that code for the same CDR3. The rearrangement uses TRBV4-1 and TRBJ1-1; D is possibly TRBD1 (5 bases). Trimming cost V 1 base and J 0 bases, with 6 bases left between them. The CDR3 runs to 14 residues. Per the germline V gene, CDR1 is MGHRA and CDR2 is YSYEKL. CDR3 in amino acids: CASSQGQLNTEAFF. CDR3 nucleotide sequence: TGCGCCAGCAGCCAAGGACAGTTGAACACTGAAGCTTTCTTT.

The chain combines TRBV28 with TRBJ2-2; 8 bases agree with TRBD1. The germline V gene encodes CDR1 MDHEN and CDR2 SYDVKM. V was pared by 0 bases and J by 5 bases, with 2 bases of the junction left unmatched. The CDR3 is 15 amino acids. The CDR3 region is CASSLWDRATGELFF. The CDR3 DNA reads TGTGCCAGCAGTTTATGGGACAGGGCTACCGGGGAGCTGTTTTTT.

There are many counts of this clone. The rearrangement uses TRBV3-1 (or the pseudogene TRBV3-2) and TRBJ2-7; D is perhaps TRBD1 (7 bases). The CDR3 loop spans 15 amino acids. Germline V CDR1 and CDR2: LGHDT, YNNKEL (reference sequence). Trimming removed 7 bases at V and 2 bases at J, with 18 bases between. Here the CDR3 DNA reads TGTGCCAGCACCTTCTCCAGGGGGGCACCCTACGAGCAGTACTTC. Its protein is CASTFSRGAPYEQYF.

This chain connects TRBV14 to TRBJ2-5, with 7 bases identical to TRBD1. Germline loops: CDR1 SGHDN, CDR2 FVKESK. This CDR3 is built from 15 residues. V gave up 0 bases and J gave up 0 bases; unmatched junction bases: 1. CDR3 residues: CASSQEGGYQETQYF. The CDR3 DNA reads TGTGCCAGCAGCCAAGAAGGGGGCTACCAAGAGACCCAGTACTTC.

This chain connects TRBV7-9 to TRBJ2-5; D remains ambiguous. The V end was cut by 1 base, the J end by 1 base, with 4 bases between. This CDR3 comprises 13 residues. Germline CDR1 SEHNR, CDR2 FQNEAQ (reference sequence). DNA for the CDR3: TGTGCCAGCAGCTTAGTAGTCCAAGAGACCCAGTACTTC. Translated: CASSLVVQETQYF.

The chain uses TRBV10-3 and TRBJ2-1; weak D call: TRBD2 (5 bases). CDR1 and CDR2 from the germline V gene are ENHRY and SYGVKD. The CDR3 runs 14 residues. Trimming took off 0 bases at V and 7 bases at J, with 10 bases between the two ends. The CDR3 here is CAISESLAGNEQFF. The DNA for the CDR3 is TGTGCCATCAGTGAGTCCCTAGCTGGGAATGAGCAGTTCTTC.

The CDR3 sequence is CASSLTGYEQYF. The DNA for the CDR3 is TGTGCCAGCAGCTTGACAGGGTACGAGCAGTACTTC. V and J are TRBV7-9 and TRBJ2-7; TRBD1 agrees at 7 bases. CDR3 size: 12 residues. CDR1 is SEHNR, CDR2 FQNEAQ, per germline (reference sequence). Losses at the gene ends were 3 bases for V and 4 bases for J; bases not matched to a gene: 0. Full variable domain (rest looked up from reference TRBV7-9 and TRBJ2-7): DTGVSQNPRHKITKRGQNVTFRCDPISEHNRLYWYRQTLGQGPEFLTYFQNEAQLEKSRLLSDRFSAERPKGSFSTLEIQRTEQGDSAMYLCASSLTGYEQYFGPGTRLTVT.

The J gene is TRBJ2-7, the V gene TRBV6-5; D is perhaps TRBD1 (5 bases). The CDR3 is made up of 15 amino acids. The V end was cut by 2 bases, the J end by 0 bases, with 11 bases between. Germline CDR1 is MNHEY and CDR2 is SVGAGI. The CDR3 DNA sequence: TGTGCCAGCAGTTACGTCAGGACAAGCTCCTACGAGCAGTACTTC. It is translated as CASSYVRTSSYEQYF.

The chain carries TRBV6-5 and TRBJ1-2; 7 bases are a match to TRBD1. V trimming: 8 bases; J trimming: 5 bases; junction bases outside the gene matches: 8. Germline-derived CDR1 and CDR2 are MNHEY and SVGAGI. CDR3 length equals 13 residues. The CDR3 DNA is TGTGCCAGCCGGAGGCAGGGGGAATATGGCTACACCTTC. This sequence encodes CASRRQGEYGYTF.

The J gene is TRBJ2-1, the V gene TRBV7-7; 7 positions agree with TRBD2. This CDR3 comprises 16 residues. The germline V gene has CDR1 SSHAT and CDR2 FNYEAQ (reference sequence). J gave up 8 bases and V 3 bases, and 13 bases lay outside the gene matches. CDR3 sequence reads: CASSLGRGMFNDEQFF. The CDR3 coding sequence is TGTGCCAGCAGCTTGGGGAGGGGAATGTTCAACGATGAGCAGTTCTTC.

This chain connects TRBV10-3 to TRBJ2-1; D perhaps matches TRBD1 (6 bases). The germline V gene encodes CDR1 ENHRY and CDR2 SYGVKD. The CDR3 has 18 amino acids. Trimming took off 0 bases at V and 5 bases at J, with 20 bases between the two ends. This chain's CDR3 is CAISESIDGQGKDNEQFF. CDR3 DNA sequence: TGTGCCATCAGTGAGTCCATCGACGGCCAGGGGAAGGACAATGAGCAGTTCTTC.

The chain joins TRBV2 to TRBJ2-7; 10 nucleotides line up with TRBD1. Germline V gene data show CDR1 as SNHLY and CDR2 as FYNNEI. With 6 bases clipped from V and 3 bases from J, the junction kept 5 bases outside the gene matches. The CDR3 runs to 14 residues. Here the CDR3 reads CASRLRTGGYEQYF. CDR3 bases: TGTGCCAGCAGACTCAGGACAGGGGGCTACGAGCAGTACTTC.

The CDR3 nucleotides read TGTGCCAGCAGTGGCCGGGACAGGGGATTATACACTGAAGCTTTCTTT. Translated: CASSGRDRGLYTEAFF. The V and J genes are TRBV6-1 and TRBJ1-1; 10 bases agree with TRBD1. Germline loops: CDR1 MNHNS, CDR2 SASEGT. The V and J ends lost 4 bases and 3 bases, in that order; junction bases with no gene match: 8. This CDR3 has 16 residues.

The chain links TRBV5-4 to TRBJ2-7; D possibly corresponds to TRBD1 (6 bases). V was clipped by 4 bases and J by 3 bases, with 20 bases between them. This CDR3 region has 16 residues. Germline assignment: CDR1 SGHNT and CDR2 YYREEE (reference sequence). CDR3 in DNA: TGTGCCAGCAGCAAAGGAGACAGTGGGGGCATCTACGAGCAGTACTTC. Its translation: CASSKGDSGGIYEQYF.

V and J are TRBV4-1 and TRBJ2-7, with D hard to call. The CDR3 covers 15 residues. Germline CDR1 is MGHRA and CDR2 is YSYEKL. Trimming pared 1 base from V and 4 bases from J, leaving 14 bases between. The DNA for the CDR3 is TGCGCCAGCAGCCAAGCGCCAGGCCGGATGTACGAGCAGTACTTC. Protein product: CASSQAPGRMYEQYF.

The chain combines TRBV7-9 with TRBJ1-2; 9 nucleotides line up with TRBD1. The ends lost 5 bases at V and 6 bases at J; junction bases unmatched: 10. This CDR3 comprises 15 residues. Germline V gene sequence: CDR1 SEHNR, CDR2 FQNEAQ (reference sequence). The CDR3: CASSPRRQGDNGYTF. CDR3 sequence (DNA): TGTGCCAGCAGCCCTAGACGACAGGGGGATAATGGCTACACCTTC.

The V call is TRBV15, the J call TRBJ2-4; TRBD1 aligns across 7 bases. This CDR3 comprises 15 residues. Trimming at V came to 0 bases and at J to 4 bases, leaving 3 bases not matched to a gene. The V gene's germline CDR1 is LNHNV and CDR2 YYDKDF (reference sequence). The CDR3 DNA reads as TGTGCCACCAGCAGAGATCCGGGACAGAAAAACATTCAGTACTTC. Its translation is CATSRDPGQKNIQYF.

This clone is a singleton in its sample. The gene calls are TRBV28 and TRBJ1-3, with 7 bases that match TRBD1. This CDR3 is 14 amino acids long. Unmatched junction bases numbered 2, after V lost 6 bases and J lost 0 bases. The germline V gene encodes CDR1 MDHEN and CDR2 SYDVKM. DNA for the CDR3: TGTGCCAGCAGAGGGGACAGCTCTGGAAACACCATATATTTT. It is translated as CASRGDSSGNTIYF. Looking up the rest from reference TRBV28 and TRBJ1-3 gives the full variable domain: DVKVTQSSRYLVKRTGEKVFLECVQDMDHENMFWYRQDPGLGLRLIYFSYDVKMKEKGDIPEGYSVSREKKERFSLILESASTNQTSMYLCASRGDSSGNTIYFGEGSWLTVV.

In the case of this clone: An end of the junction does not agree with germline; a read error may underlie this. The chain carries TRBV2 and TRBJ2-5; TRBD1 matches at 8 bases. The CDR3 contains 14 residues. In germline, CDR1 is SNHLY, CDR2 FYNNEI. The CDR3 DNA is TGTGCCAGAAGTGGACAGGGCCCCGAGGGGACCCAGTACTTC. This codes for CARSGQGPEGTQYF.

The rearrangement links TRBV6-2 or TRBV6-3 to TRBJ1-2; a possible D gene is TRBD1 (5 bases). Looked up from germline, CDR1 is MNHEY and CDR2 is SVGEGT. There are 13 residues in the CDR3. V shed 2 bases and J shed 3 bases, with 7 bases lying between them. CDR3 amino acids: CASSYGGYYGYTF. The CDR3 DNA sequence: TGTGCCAGCAGTTACGGGGGGTACTATGGCTACACCTTC.

The chain combines TRBV10-3 with TRBJ2-2; TRBD1 matches at 11 bases. CDR1 and CDR2 (germline): ENHRY, SYGVKD. V shed 6 bases and J 3 bases; nucleotides not matched to a gene: 9. The CDR3 covers 17 residues. For the CDR3, the DNA is TGTGCCATCAGGACTTCGGGACAGGGGGTGTACACCGGGGAGCTGTTTTTT. Translated, it gives CAIRTSGQGVYTGELFF.

The chain has TRBV5-1 and TRBJ2-3; maybe TRBD2 (6 bases). There are 14 residues in the CDR3. CDR1 is SGHRS and CDR2 is YFSETQ in the germline V gene. V shed 4 bases and J shed 5 bases, with 14 bases lying between them. The CDR3 loop is CASSEAGGRDTQYF. As DNA, the CDR3 is TGCGCCAGCAGCGAGGCAGGAGGGAGAGATACGCAGTATTTT.

The V gene is TRBV7-3, the J gene TRBJ1-1; D is unclear. V lost 2 bases to trimming and J lost 0 bases, with 4 bases between them. There are 13 residues in the CDR3. Germline V CDR1 and CDR2: SGHTA, FQGTGA. The CDR3 DNA reads TGTGCCAGCAGCTTATCTGTGAACACTGAAGCTTTCTTT. Its protein product is CASSLSVNTEAFF.

The V gene is TRBV5-4, the J gene TRBJ2-2, with a weak D call TRBD1 (6 bases). CDR1 and CDR2 (germline): SGHNT, YYREEE (reference sequence). This CDR3 comprises 15 residues. The V gene lost 5 bases and the J gene lost 3 bases, with 14 bases spanning the gap. The CDR3 here is CASSPPGQDTGELFF. CDR3 sequence (DNA): TGTGCCAGCAGTCCGCCGGGACAAGACACCGGGGAGCTGTTTTTT.

This sequence joins TRBV28 and TRBJ1-5; the match to TRBD1 covers 8 bases. This CDR3 comprises 17 residues. Unmatched junction bases numbered 13, after V lost 5 bases and J lost 4 bases. Germline CDR1 is MDHEN and CDR2 is SYDVKM. The CDR3 is CASSPQADGTGNQPQHF. The DNA of the CDR3 is TGTGCCAGCAGTCCGCAGGCCGACGGGACAGGAAATCAGCCCCAGCATTTT.

The rearrangement links TRBV3-1 (or the pseudogene TRBV3-2) to TRBJ2-7; 7 bases are shared with TRBD1. CDR3 length equals 13 residues. The V segment lost 4 bases and the J segment 5 bases; nucleotides outside the gene matches: 5. Germline assignment: CDR1 LGHDT and CDR2 YNNKEL (reference sequence). DNA for the CDR3: TGTGCCAGCAGCCCAAAGGGACAGAACGAGCAGTACTTC. It yields the protein CASSPKGQNEQYF.

The chain recombines TRBV28 with TRBJ1-4; tentatively, D is TRBD1 (5 bases). Germline CDR1 and CDR2: MDHEN and SYDVKM. The CDR3 is 16 residues long. Trimming stripped 6 bases from V and 0 bases from J, with 14 bases between. CDR3 sequence reads: CASSRWGGSTNEKLFF. The CDR3 coding sequence is TGTGCCAGCAGCCGATGGGGCGGCTCAACTAATGAAAAACTGTTTTTT.